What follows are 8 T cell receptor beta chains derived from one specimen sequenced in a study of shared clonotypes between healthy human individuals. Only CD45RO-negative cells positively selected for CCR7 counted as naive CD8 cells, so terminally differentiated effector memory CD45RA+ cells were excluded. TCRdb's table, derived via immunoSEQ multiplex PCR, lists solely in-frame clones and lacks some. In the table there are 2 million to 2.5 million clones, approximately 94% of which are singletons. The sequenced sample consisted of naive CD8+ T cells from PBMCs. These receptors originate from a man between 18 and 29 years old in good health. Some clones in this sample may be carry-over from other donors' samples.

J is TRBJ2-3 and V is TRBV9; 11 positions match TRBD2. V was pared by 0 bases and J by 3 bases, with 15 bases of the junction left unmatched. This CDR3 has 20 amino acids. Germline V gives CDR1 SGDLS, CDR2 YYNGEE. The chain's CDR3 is CASSVATEGAGTSGTDTQYF. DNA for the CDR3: TGTGCCAGCAGCGTAGCTACCGAGGGAGCCGGGACTAGCGGAACAGATACGCAGTATTTT.

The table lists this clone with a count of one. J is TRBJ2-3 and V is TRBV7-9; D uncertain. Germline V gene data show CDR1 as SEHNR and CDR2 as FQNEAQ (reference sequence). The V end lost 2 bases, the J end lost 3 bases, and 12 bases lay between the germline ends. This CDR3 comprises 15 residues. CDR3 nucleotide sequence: TGTGCCAGCAGCTTACATATCTTTGGTACAGATACGCAGTATTTT. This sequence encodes CASSLHIFGTDTQYF.

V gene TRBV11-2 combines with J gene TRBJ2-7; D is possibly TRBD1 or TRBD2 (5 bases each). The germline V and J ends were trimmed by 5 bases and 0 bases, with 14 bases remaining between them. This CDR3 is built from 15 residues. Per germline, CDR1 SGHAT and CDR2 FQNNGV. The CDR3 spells CASSDRDAYSYEQYF. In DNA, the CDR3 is TGTGCCAGCAGCGACCGGGACGCCTACTCCTACGAGCAGTACTTC.

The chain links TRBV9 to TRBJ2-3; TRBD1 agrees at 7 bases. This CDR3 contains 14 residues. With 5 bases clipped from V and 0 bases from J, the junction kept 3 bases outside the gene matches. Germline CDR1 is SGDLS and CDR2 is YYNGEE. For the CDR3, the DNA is TGTGCCAGCAGGCCGGGACAGAGCACAGATACGCAGTATTTT. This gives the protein CASRPGQSTDTQYF. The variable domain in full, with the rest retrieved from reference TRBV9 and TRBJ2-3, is DSGVTQTPKHLITATGQRVTLRCSPRSGDLSVYWYQQSLDQGLQFLIQYYNGEERAKGNILERFSAQQFPDLHSELNLSSLELGDSALYFCASRPGQSTDTQYFGPGTRLTVL.

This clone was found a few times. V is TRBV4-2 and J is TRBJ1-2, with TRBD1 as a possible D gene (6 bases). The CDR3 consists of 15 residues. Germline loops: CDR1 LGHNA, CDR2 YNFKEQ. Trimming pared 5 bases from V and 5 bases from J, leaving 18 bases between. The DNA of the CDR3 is TGTGCCAGCAGCGCGCCCGGGACACAACCATATGGCTACACCTTC. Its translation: CASSAPGTQPYGYTF.

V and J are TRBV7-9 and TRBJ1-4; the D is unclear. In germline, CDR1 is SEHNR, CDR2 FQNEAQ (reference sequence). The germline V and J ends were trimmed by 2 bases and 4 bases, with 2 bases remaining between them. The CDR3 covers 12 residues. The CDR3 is CASSLLNEKLFF. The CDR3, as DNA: TGTGCCAGCAGCTTACTTAATGAAAAACTGTTTTTT.

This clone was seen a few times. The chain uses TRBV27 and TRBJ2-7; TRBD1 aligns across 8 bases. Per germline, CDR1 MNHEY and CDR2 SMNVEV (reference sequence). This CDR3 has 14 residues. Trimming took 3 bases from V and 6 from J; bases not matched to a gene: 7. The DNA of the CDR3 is TGTGCCAGCAGTTTTGCCGGACAGGGTGCCGAGCAGTACTTC. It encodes CASSFAGQGAEQYF.

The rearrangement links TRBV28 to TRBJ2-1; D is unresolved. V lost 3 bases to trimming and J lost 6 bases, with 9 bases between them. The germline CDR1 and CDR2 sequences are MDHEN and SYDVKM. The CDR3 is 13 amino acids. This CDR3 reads CASSLSERNEQFF. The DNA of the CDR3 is TGTGCCAGCAGTTTGAGCGAGCGCAATGAGCAGTTCTTC.